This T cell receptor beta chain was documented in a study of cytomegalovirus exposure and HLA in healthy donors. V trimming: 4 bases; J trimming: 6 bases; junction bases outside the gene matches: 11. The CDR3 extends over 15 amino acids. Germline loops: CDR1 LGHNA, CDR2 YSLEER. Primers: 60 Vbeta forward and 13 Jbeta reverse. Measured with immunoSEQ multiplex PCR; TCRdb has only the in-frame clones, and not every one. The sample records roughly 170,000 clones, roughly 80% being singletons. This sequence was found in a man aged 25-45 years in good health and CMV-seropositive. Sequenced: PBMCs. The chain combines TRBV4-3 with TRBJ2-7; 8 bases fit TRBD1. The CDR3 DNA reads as TGCGCCAGCAGCCCAGGACAGGGTCCCTTGGGCGAGCAGTACTTC. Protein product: CASSPGQGPLGEQYF.